Listed below are T cell receptor beta chains from one sample, sequenced in a study of technical replicates of blood from a handful of donors. Using immunoSEQ multiplex PCR, the repertoire was profiled, and TCRdb retains in-frame clones only, with some absent. The sample comprises about 79,000 clones, about 91% of which are singletons, and over 0.35% rests with the top ten. Sequenced: T cells isolated from PBMCs. These receptors came from a human donor in good health. Some clones in this sample may be carry-over from other donors' samples. The CDR3 runs from the conserved cysteine through the conserved F or W. Fields, in order: CDR3 length, D gene, J gene, clone size, V gene, CDR3 DNA, CDR3 protein. D genes are given only for firm matches. Clone sizes are given selectively: once, few, many, or a class where the clone is expanded.

>17|TRBD2|TRBJ2-2|-|TRBV4-2
TGTGCCAGCAGCCAAGTAGCGGGAGCCCCGAACACCGGGGAGCTGTTTTTT
CASSQVAGAPNTGELFF
>17|-|TRBJ1-3|once|TRBV23-1
TGCGCCAGCAGTCAATTACTCTCTCAGGGGTCGGGAAACACCATATATTTT
CASSQLLSQGSGNTIYF
>14|TRBD1|TRBJ2-2|-|TRBV6-5
TGTGCCAGCAGTAGCTGGACAGGAATCGGGGAGCTGTTTTTT
CASSSWTGIGELFF
>15|TRBD2|TRBJ2-1|-|TRBV18
TGTGCCAGCTCACCAGTCGATAGCGGGAGGAGTGAGCAGTTCTTC
CASSPVDSGRSEQFF
>14|-|TRBJ2-3|-|TRBV9
TGTGCCAGCAGAGGAGCTTTTAGCACAGATACGCAGTATTTT
CASRGAFSTDTQYF
>14|TRBD1|TRBJ2-1|-|TRBV5-4
TGTGCCAGCAGGCGGGACAGGGGAGAGGATGAGCAGTTCTTC
CASRRDRGEDEQFF
>16|TRBD1|TRBJ1-5|-|TRBV28
TGTGCCAGCAGAGCGGTAGACAGGGAGATCTATCAGCCCCAGCATTTT
CASRAVDREIYQPQHF
>13|TRBD1|TRBJ1-2|-|TRBV6-5
TGTGCCAGCAGTTTAAGGACAGGGCATGGCTACACCTTC
CASSLRTGHGYTF
>13|TRBD1|TRBJ1-2|-|TRBV6-1
TGTGCCAGCAGTGCGGGACAGGTGGATGGCTACACCTTC
CASSAGQVDGYTF
>13|-|TRBJ2-2|once|TRBV4-1
TGCGCCAGCAGCCAAGGACAGTACGGGGAGCTGTTTTTT
CASSQGQYGELFF
>14|-|TRBJ2-2|once|TRBV29-1
TGCAGCGTTGTAGGGGGACCTACCTTCGGGGAGCTGTTTTTT
CSVVGGPTFGELFF
>15|TRBD1|TRBJ2-1|-|TRBV10-3
TGTGCCATCAGTGAGTCCAGGACAGGGAACAATGAGCAGTTCTTC
CAISESRTGNNEQFF
>15|TRBD1|TRBJ1-1|once|TRBV9
TGTGCCAGCAGCGTCAGACAGGGGTTGAACACTGAAGCTTTCTTT
CASSVRQGLNTEAFF
>14|-|TRBJ1-4|-|TRBV7-2
TGTGCCAGCGGAGGCTCTGCAACTAATGAAAAACTGTTTTTT
CASGGSATNEKLFF
>15|-|TRBJ2-4|-|TRBV6-8
TGTGCCAGCAGTTACTCGGTGGGAGTTAAAAACATTCAGTACTTC
CASSYSVGVKNIQYF
>12|-|TRBJ2-5|-|TRBV10-2
TGCGCCAGCAAGGAGTACCAAGAGACCCAGTACTTC
CASKEYQETQYF
>12|-|TRBJ1-5|-|TRBV29-1
TGCAGCGTTGCCGACGGGAATCAGCCCCAGCATTTT
CSVADGNQPQHF
>12|-|TRBJ1-2|-|TRBV28
TGTGCCAGCGAGGGGACAATCTATGGCTACACCTTC
CASEGTIYGYTF
>14|TRBD1|TRBJ1-4|-|TRBV18
TGTGCCAGCTCACCTCAGGGGGCCGGTGAAAAACTGTTTTTT
CASSPQGAGEKLFF
>13|-|TRBJ1-2|-|TRBV6-1
TGTGCCAGCACGGGGAGTGGGCAACATGGCTACACCTTC
CASTGSGQHGYTF
>15|-|TRBJ2-1|-|TRBV11-3
TGTGCCAGCAGCTTAGAATTACAGGGAAAAGATGAGCAGTTCTTC
CASSLELQGKDEQFF
>14|-|TRBJ1-1|few|TRBV11-3
TGTGCCAGCGGACTGACAGGAGGGAACACTGAAGCTTTCTTT
CASGLTGGNTEAFF
>14|-|TRBJ2-7|once|TRBV9
TGTGCCAGCAGCGTAGGGGTGGGCTTCTACGAGCAGTACTTC
CASSVGVGFYEQYF
>18|TRBD2|TRBJ2-7|-|TRBV5-1
TGCGCCAGCAGCTTGGATCGAAAGGATAAGCGGGGCCTCTACGAGCAGTACTTC
CASSLDRKDKRGLYEQYF
>15|-|TRBJ2-3|-|TRBV9
TGTGCCAGCAGCTCCTCGGGACTTAGCACAGATACGCAGTATTTT
CASSSSGLSTDTQYF
>15|TRBD1|TRBJ2-5|-|TRBV2
TGTGCCAGCAGTGAATGGGACAGGGTCCGGGAGACCCAGTACTTC
CASSEWDRVRETQYF
>12|-|TRBJ2-5|-|TRBV30
TGTGCCTGGAGTCCATTCCAAGAGACCCAGTACTTC
CAWSPFQETQYF
>14|TRBD1|TRBJ2-7|-|TRBV7-6
TGTGCCAGCAGCTTACAGGGGGCATCCTACGAGCAGTACTTC
CASSLQGASYEQYF
>13|TRBD2|TRBJ2-1|-|TRBV5-1
TGCGCCAGCAGCTTCCAGCGGGAGAAAGAGCAGTTCTTC
CASSFQREKEQFF
>16|-|TRBJ1-6|-|TRBV11-2
TGTGCCAGCAGCTTAGGATTGCGGACAGCAAATTCACCCCTCCACTTT
CASSLGLRTANSPLHF
>17|-|TRBJ2-7|-|TRBV27
TGTGCCAGCAGTTTATCGGGGGGGGGTGGCAGGGGATTAGGGCAGTACTTC
CASSLSGGGGRGLGQYF
>15|TRBD2|TRBJ2-2|-|TRBV5-5
TGTGCCAGCAGCTATGAGCGGGAGATGGCCGGGGAGCTGTTTTTT
CASSYEREMAGELFF
>15|TRBD2|TRBJ2-1|-|TRBV5-1
TGCGCCAGCAAGTTTAGCGGGAGAGGGGACGATGAGCAGTTCTTC
CASKFSGRGDDEQFF
>16|-|TRBJ1-4|-|TRBV5-4
TGTGCCAGCAGCCCACAGAGGACAGCAACTAATGAAAAACTGTTTTTT
CASSPQRTATNEKLFF
>15|TRBD2|TRBJ2-1|-|TRBV25-1
TGTGCCAGCAGTGAACCGGGACTAGCGGGGTGGGAGCAGTTCTTC
CASSEPGLAGWEQFF
>14|-|TRBJ1-1|-|TRBV4-2
TGTGCCAGCAGCCAAGATGGGGGGTACACTGAAGCTTTCTTT
CASSQDGGYTEAFF
>17|TRBD2|TRBJ2-1|-|TRBV4-2
TGTGCCAGCAGCCAACGGCCCACTAGCGGGAGCTTAGGTGAGCAGTTCTTC
CASSQRPTSGSLGEQFF
>17|-|TRBJ2-5|-|TRBV21-1
TGTGCCAGCAGCAAAGCGCATGGACTAGCCTGGCGGGAGACCCAGTACTTC
CASSKAHGLAWRETQYF
>11|-|TRBJ1-3|once|TRBV28
TGTGCCAGCAGTTTCCGGAACACCATATATTTT
CASSFRNTIYF
>15|-|TRBJ1-4|-|TRBV7-8
TGTGCCAGCAGCTTACAGGGGATGGTTAATGAAAAACTGTTTTTT
CASSLQGMVNEKLFF
>19|TRBD2|TRBJ2-7|once|TRBV10-3
TGTGCCATCAGTGGGCCCCCTACCGGGACTAGCGGGGGGACCTACGAGCAGTACTTC
CAISGPPTGTSGGTYEQYF
>13|TRBD2|TRBJ2-1|-|TRBV10-2
TGCGCCAGCGGCAATAGCGGGAGGCCTGAGCAGTTCTTC
CASGNSGRPEQFF
>15|-|TRBJ2-2|-|TRBV10-3
TGTGCCATCAGAGATAGCGGACTGAACACCGGGGAGCTGTTTTTT
CAIRDSGLNTGELFF
>14|-|TRBJ1-4|once|TRBV9
TGTGCCAGCAGCGCCGACGGAGACCCTGAAAAACTGTTTTTT
CASSADGDPEKLFF
>14|TRBD1|TRBJ1-2|-|TRBV6-5
TGTGCCAGCAGGTCCGCGACAGGGTCGTATGGCTACACCTTC
CASRSATGSYGYTF
>13|TRBD1|TRBJ1-2|-|TRBV5-4
TGTGCCAGCAGCCCTGACAGGGATTATGGCTACACCTTC
CASSPDRDYGYTF
>10|-|TRBJ1-1|few|TRBV29-1
TGCAGCGTACAGGGTACTGAAGCTTTCTTT
CSVQGTEAFF
>13|TRBD2|TRBJ2-3|-|TRBV30
TGTGCCCTAACCGGGACTATCTACGATACGCAGTATTTT
CALTGTIYDTQYF
>14|-|TRBJ2-7|-|TRBV19
TGTGCCAGTAGTATGACGGGAGCTTCCTACGAGCAGTACTTC
CASSMTGASYEQYF
>12|-|TRBJ2-7|-|TRBV7-9
TGTGCCAGCAGCTTCCCCGGGTCCGAGCAGTACTTC
CASSFPGSEQYF
>14|TRBD1|TRBJ1-2|-|TRBV7-9
TGTGCCAGCCGATCAGGAGGGGGCAACTATGGCTACACCTTC
CASRSGGGNYGYTF
>12|-|TRBJ2-3|-|TRBV28
TGTGCCAGCACCGCTACGGGGGATACGCAGTATTTT
CASTATGDTQYF
>14|-|TRBJ2-5|once|TRBV15
TGTGCCACCAGCAGCAGGGGTGGGGAGACAACCCAGTACTTC
CATSSRGGETTQYF